This passage covers 20 T cell receptor beta chains from one sample sequenced in a study of T cell changes during pregnancy in multiple sclerosis. TCRdb's table, derived via immunoSEQ multiplex PCR, lists solely in-frame clones and lacks some. The sample records about 75,000 clones, 94% being singletons. The sequences come from CD4+ T cells from peripheral blood mononuclear cells, collected after pregnancy. The receptors were sampled from a female donor with multiple sclerosis, enrolled in a pregnancy study.

This clone was recorded only once. The chain recombines TRBV10-3 with TRBJ1-2, with 9 positions matching TRBD1. This CDR3 is built from 15 residues. Per germline, CDR1 ENHRY and CDR2 SYGVKD. Unmatched junction bases numbered 6, after V lost 3 bases and J lost 4 bases. CDR3 protein: CAISDRDRVSYGYTF. The CDR3 nucleotides are TGTGCCATCAGTGATCGGGACAGGGTGAGCTATGGCTACACCTTC.

This chain uses TRBV5-1 with TRBJ2-1; 8 positions match TRBD2. This CDR3 is 16 amino acids long. J was trimmed by 0 bases and V by 4 bases; bases with no gene match: 6. Per the germline V gene, CDR1 is SGHRS and CDR2 is YFSETQ. The DNA for the CDR3 is TGCGCCAGCAGCCTCCTGACTAGCGTCTCCTACAATGAGCAGTTCTTC. Translated, it gives CASSLLTSVSYNEQFF.

This sequence joins TRBV11-1 and TRBJ1-2, with D perhaps TRBD1 (5 bases). Germline CDR1 reads SGHAT; CDR2 reads FQDESV (reference sequence). This CDR3 contains 15 residues. V was pared by 1 base and J by 1 base, with 10 bases between. The CDR3 DNA reads as TGTGCCAGCAGCTTAGAGGCTGACAGTAACTATGGCTACACCTTC. Residues: CASSLEADSNYGYTF.

This chain joins TRBV28 and TRBJ1-4, with D maybe TRBD1 (5 bases). CDR1 and CDR2 from the germline V gene are MDHEN and SYDVKM. Trimming cost V 6 bases and J 6 bases, with 14 bases left between them. This CDR3 region has 14 residues. Here the CDR3 DNA reads TGTGCCAGCAGCCCGGGGGGGTTACATGAAAAACTGTTTTTT. The encoded protein is CASSPGGLHEKLFF.

The chain combines TRBV15 with TRBJ2-1; weak D call: TRBD2 (5 bases). Trimming cost V 5 bases and J 8 bases, with 22 bases left between them. The germline gives CDR1 LNHNV, CDR2 YYDKDF (reference sequence). The CDR3 covers 16 residues. In nucleotides, the CDR3 is TGTGCCACCAGCCAAGATTACGGAGGCTCTACGGATGAGCAGTTCTTC. This sequence encodes CATSQDYGGSTDEQFF.

CDR3 sequence: CASSRNPSAHSYNEQFF. The CDR3 DNA reads as TGTGCCAGCAGCCGAAACCCTAGCGCGCACTCCTACAATGAGCAGTTCTTC. This chain links TRBV13 with TRBJ2-1; TRBD2 is a possible D gene (6 bases). Trimming cost V 5 bases and J 0 bases, with 17 bases left between them. Germline CDR1 is PRHDT and CDR2 is FYEKMQ (reference sequence). The CDR3 spans 17 residues.

Only one count was recorded for this clone. This chain connects TRBV19 to TRBJ1-2; D may be TRBD1 (5 bases). The V gene's germline CDR1 is LNHDA and CDR2 SQIVND (reference sequence). V lost 3 bases to trimming and J lost 8 bases, with 10 bases between them. The CDR3 has 12 residues. CDR3 sequence reads: CASSIPGRGYTF. The CDR3, as DNA: TGTGCCAGTAGTATCCCAGGGAGGGGCTACACCTTC.

V and J are TRBV27 and TRBJ2-3; D is undetermined. The V and J ends lost 9 bases and 2 bases respectively, with 12 bases between them. In germline, CDR1 is MNHEY, CDR2 SMNVEV (reference sequence). CDR3 length equals 13 residues. CDR3 DNA sequence: TGTGCCAGTATGACTTCTCCCACAGATACGCAGTATTTT. Protein: CASMTSPTDTQYF.

The chain employs TRBV7-3 and TRBJ2-1; 7 bases are shared with TRBD2. The V segment lost 2 bases and the J segment 9 bases; nucleotides outside the gene matches: 4. The germline gives CDR1 SGHTA, CDR2 FQGTGA. The CDR3 consists of 13 residues. This chain's CDR3 is CASSLGGVGEQFF. CDR3 in DNA: TGTGCCAGCAGCTTAGGGGGGGTCGGTGAGCAGTTCTTC.

The V call is TRBV19, the J call TRBJ2-1; 10 bases map to TRBD2. This CDR3 is 18 amino acids long. With 1 base clipped from V and 4 bases from J, the junction kept 10 bases outside the gene matches. Germline lookup yields CDR1 LNHDA and CDR2 SQIVND (reference sequence). The CDR3: CASSIASQLAGPYNEQFF. CDR3 sequence (DNA): TGTGCCAGTAGTATAGCCTCCCAACTAGCGGGACCTTACAATGAGCAGTTCTTC.

V and J are TRBV28 and TRBJ2-7, with TRBD2 matching 10 bases. The CDR3 length is 12 residues. The germline gives CDR1 MDHEN, CDR2 SYDVKM. V was pared by 9 bases and J by 10 bases, with 9 bases of the junction left unmatched. CDR3 sequence (DNA): TGTGCCAGTCAGGCTAGCGGGGGTGGACAGTACTTC. It yields the protein CASQASGGGQYF.

This clone occurred once. V is TRBV15 and J is TRBJ2-1, with 7 positions matching TRBD1. The CDR3 runs to 15 residues. CDR1 is LNHNV, CDR2 YYDKDF, per germline (reference sequence). Unmatched junction bases numbered 7, after V lost 0 bases and J lost 8 bases. CDR3 sequence: CATSRDDRARDEQFF. CDR3 bases: TGTGCCACCAGCAGAGATGACAGGGCACGCGATGAGCAGTTCTTC.

The V call is TRBV2, the J call TRBJ1-4; D may be TRBD1 (6 bases). The CDR3 covers 17 residues. Trimming pared 7 bases from V and 0 bases from J, leaving 18 bases between. Germline V gives CDR1 SNHLY, CDR2 FYNNEI. The CDR3 DNA reads TGTGCCAGCACCCTGGAACAGGGCACTGCAACTAATGAAAAACTGTTTTTT. Translated, it gives CASTLEQGTATNEKLFF.

The V and J genes are TRBV7-6 and TRBJ2-5; 12 positions agree with TRBD2. The J segment lost 1 base and the V segment lost 5 bases, leaving 17 bases of the junction unmatched. The CDR3 has 20 amino acids. Germline V lookup: CDR1 SGHVS, CDR2 FNYEAQ. CDR3 sequence (DNA): TGTGCCAGCAGCACCCGACTAGCGGGAGTTTTGGGCGGTAGCCAAGAGACCCAGTACTTC. It encodes CASSTRLAGVLGGSQETQYF.

The chain employs TRBV14 and TRBJ1-1; 8 bases line up with TRBD1. The CDR3 spans 15 residues. Unmatched junction bases numbered 7, after V lost 5 bases and J lost 2 bases. In germline, CDR1 is SGHDN, CDR2 FVKESK. In DNA, the CDR3 is TGTGCCAGCAGCTCTCTCGGGACAGGAAACACTGAAGCTTTCTTT. It codes for CASSSLGTGNTEAFF.

The chain uses TRBV27 and TRBJ2-7; D unclear. The CDR3 runs to 12 residues. The V gene's germline CDR1 is MNHEY and CDR2 SMNVEV (reference sequence). The V end was cut by 5 bases, the J end by 0 bases, with 5 bases between. The chain's CDR3 is CASSTSSYEQYF. DNA of the CDR3: TGTGCCAGCAGTACAAGCTCCTACGAGCAGTACTTC.

The V gene is TRBV6-5, the J gene TRBJ2-7; 12 nucleotides align to TRBD2. The CDR3 runs 16 residues. J lost 4 bases, V lost 4 bases, and 8 bases had no gene match. Per germline, CDR1 MNHEY and CDR2 SVGAGI. The CDR3 DNA is TGTGCCAGCAGTTCTCTAGCGGGAGGGACGTTTTACGAGCAGTACTTC. Protein sequence: CASSSLAGGTFYEQYF.

This clone was found a few times. The rearrangement joins TRBV21-1 to TRBJ2-6; the D call TRBD1 from the table was never checked on the DNA. TRBV21-1 is labeled a pseudogene. This CDR3 region has 22 residues. The CDR3 DNA sequence: TGTGCCAGCAGCAAAAAGAAGGCCGAAACGGACAGGGGAAGCTCTGGGGCCAACGTCCTGACTTTC. Its protein product is CASSKKKAETDRGSSGANVLTF.

The rearrangement links TRBV27 to TRBJ2-5; 14 nucleotides match TRBD2. Matching the DNA end better, TRBJ2-7 makes the J call doubtful. The CDR3 spans 14 residues. Germline values: CDR1 MNHEY, CDR2 SMNVEV (reference sequence). CDR3 region: CASGGLAGDLEQYF. The CDR3 coding sequence is TGTGCCAGCGGGGGACTAGCGGGAGATCTCGAGCAGTACTTC.

This clone appeared once. The J gene is TRBJ1-1, the V gene TRBV19; no firm D call. This CDR3 contains 15 residues. V was shortened by 1 base and J by 1 base, with 10 bases between the two germline ends. Germline-derived CDR1 and CDR2 are LNHDA and SQIVND (reference sequence). The chain's CDR3 is CASSIGPRRNTEAFF. In DNA, the CDR3 is TGTGCCAGTAGTATAGGTCCCAGAAGGAACACTGAAGCTTTCTTT. The full variable domain, completed using reference TRBV19 and TRBJ1-1, is DGGITQSPKYLFRKEGQNVTLSCEQNLNHDAMYWYRQDPGQGLRLIYYSQIVNDFQKGDIAEGYSVSREKKESFPLTVTSAQKNPTAFYLCASSIGPRRNTEAFFGQGTRLTVV.